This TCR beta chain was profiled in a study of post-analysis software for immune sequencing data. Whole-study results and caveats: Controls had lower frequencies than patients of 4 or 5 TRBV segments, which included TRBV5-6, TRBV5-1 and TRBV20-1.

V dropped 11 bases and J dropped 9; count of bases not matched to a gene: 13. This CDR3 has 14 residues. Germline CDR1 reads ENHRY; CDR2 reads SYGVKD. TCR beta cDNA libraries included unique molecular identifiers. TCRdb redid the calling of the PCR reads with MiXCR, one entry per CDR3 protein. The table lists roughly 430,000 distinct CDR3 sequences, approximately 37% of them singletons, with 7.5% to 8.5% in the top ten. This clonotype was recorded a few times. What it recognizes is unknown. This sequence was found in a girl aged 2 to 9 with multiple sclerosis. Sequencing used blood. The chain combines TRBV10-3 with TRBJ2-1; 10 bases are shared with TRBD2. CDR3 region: CASNGLAGASEQFF. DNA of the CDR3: TGTGCCTCCAACGGGCTAGCGGGAGCCAGTGAGCAGTTCTTC.